The TCR beta chain under discussion was sequenced for a study of multiple sclerosis patients with progressive multifocal leukoencephalopathy (dated by TCRdb to between 2019 and 2020). About the investigation overall: Roughly 5 MS patients treated with natalizumab who did not develop PML were sampled longitudinally as controls. A couple of patients on natalizumab who later developed PML were tracked over time from before therapy, through 6 and 12 months, up to PML onset. Peripheral T and B cells were examined in MS patients who went on to develop PML (4 under natalizumab, 1 after alemtuzumab) as well as in treated patients who did not. The study was designed to detect JC virus-specific or public T-cell expansions arising at the time of PML onset.

According to the study, the label for this sample's time point signals: before natalizumab initiation. Every listed patient had earlier received interferon beta, and every PML patient was female. Before the first natalizumab infusion, T0 blood samples were collected. Isolation of peripheral blood mononuclear cells was performed by Ficoll-Hypaque density gradient centrifugation. Worth noting for this clone: There is no known antigen for this receptor. No much larger clone is present one base from it, and per-base qualities are unavailable.

The germline V gene provides CDR1 ENHRY and CDR2 SYGVKD. The CDR3 contains 15 residues, cysteine and phenylalanine counted. Just CDR3 DNA is preserved here, 45 bases in frame from base 1. V is pared back by 2 bases and J by 1 base, with 11 bases lying between the germline termini. What the work shows at the level of the full study, not this receptor alone: Because the cohort was small and descriptive, it remained unclear whether the findings reflect JC virus infection or general immunocompromise. Analysis was restricted to peripheral blood, although for natalizumab-associated PML, cerebrospinal fluid or brain lymphocytes might be more informative. Most PML patients had lower normalized Shannon entropy, suggesting less diverse TRB repertoires, while values in the natalizumab-treated controls sat near 1. When PML developed, no shared TRBV or TRBJ gene usage and no preferred TRBV-TRBJ pairings were found. Only PML patients had TRB clones above 0.5% frequency, but the clones expanded at PML onset were already present before and during natalizumab therapy.

TRB CDR3 regions were amplified from genomic DNA with the immunoSEQ two-step multiplex PCR at survey-level depth. Each PCR was spiked with synthetic inline TR CDR3 controls spanning all V-J pairings to estimate template counts and remove amplification bias. Reads went through processing to reduce amplification and sequencing bias, and quantification was done against synthetic TR CDR3 analogs. The authors processed their data as follows. Raw data were processed in ImmunoSEQ Analyzer, with out-of-frame sequences and CDR3s containing stop codons removed, and gene names were assigned according to IMGT nomenclature. Normalized Shannon entropy, defined as 1 minus Pielou's evenness, was used to summarize repertoire diversity. TRB sequences were considered identical only when V gene, J gene and CDR3 were shared. Public PML clonotypes were CDR3s shared by two or more PML-onset samples but absent earlier, in controls, and in public databases. Position-by-position CDR3 amino acid composition was analyzed in Skylign with the observed count method. TCRdb holds this immuneACCESS table with in-frame rearrangements only. Some clones are missing; in checked studies, unresolved V genes explain under half, and the rest has no known cause. V, J and clone size are taken as reported in that table, and D and trimming were inferred from the DNA itself. For this sample there are under 40,000 clones; approximately 91% appear just once. Nearly 1.5% of the sample goes to the ten largest clones.

Sequencing was carried out using PBMCs. This sequence uses TRBV10-3 and TRBJ1-1; the D segment cannot be called with confidence. The receptor was derived from a human donor with multiple sclerosis. The encoded CDR3 is CAISESSAANTEAFF. The nucleotides are TGTGCCATCAGTGAGAGTTCGGCGGCGAACACTGAAGCTTTCTTT.